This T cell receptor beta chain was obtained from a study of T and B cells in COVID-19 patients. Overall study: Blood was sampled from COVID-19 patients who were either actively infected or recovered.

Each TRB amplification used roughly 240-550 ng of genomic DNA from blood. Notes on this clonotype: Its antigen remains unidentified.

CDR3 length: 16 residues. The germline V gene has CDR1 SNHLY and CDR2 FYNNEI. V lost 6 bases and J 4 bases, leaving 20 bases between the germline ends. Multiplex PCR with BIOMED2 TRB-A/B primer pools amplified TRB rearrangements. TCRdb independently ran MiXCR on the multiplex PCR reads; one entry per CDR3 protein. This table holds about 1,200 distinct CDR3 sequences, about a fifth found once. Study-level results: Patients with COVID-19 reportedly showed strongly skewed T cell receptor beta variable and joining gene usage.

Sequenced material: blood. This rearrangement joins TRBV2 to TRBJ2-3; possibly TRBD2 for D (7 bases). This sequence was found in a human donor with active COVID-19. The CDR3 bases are TGTGCCAGCAGGGCGAGCGGGACACAAACCCCAGATACGCAGTATTTT. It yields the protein CASRASGTQTPDTQYF.